The entry below gives a single T cell receptor (beta chain) sequence along with its context. The data originate from a study of blood T cell repertoires in COVID-19. Study summary: The cDNA or gDNA used as material had been derived from T cells, B-cell-depleted T cells, or PBMCs.

Trimming removed 4 bases from V and 6 bases from J; junction bases left unmatched: 5. The CDR3 length is 14 residues. The germline gives CDR1 SGHRS, CDR2 YFSETQ. Generated by immunoSEQ multiplex PCR, the TCRdb table keeps only in-frame clones and is missing some. The sample lists 200,000 to 250,000 clones, more than 75% occurring once. Sequencing was done on a sample of peripheral blood. This clonotype was sampled from a man between 45 and 60 years old with acute or convalescent COVID-19. This chain links TRBV5-1 with TRBJ1-2; TRBD1 agrees at 11 bases. The CDR3 sequence is CASSKDRGLDGYTF. The CDR3 DNA reads as TGCGCCAGCAGCAAGGACAGGGGGCTCGATGGCTACACCTTC. The whole variable domain, filled in from reference TRBV5-1 and TRBJ1-2, reads KAGVTQTPRYLIKTRGQQVTLSCSPISGHRSVSWYQQTPGQGLQFLFEYFSETQRNKGNFPGRFSGRQFSNSRSEMNVSTLELGDSALYLCASSKDRGLDGYTFGSGTRLTVV.